This T cell receptor beta chain originates from a study of T cell repertoires in cytomegalovirus infection. General study findings and limits: Carriers of CMV and the relevant HLA type were discriminated by public TCR beta frequency.

TCRdb reprocessed the reads via MiXCR and lists one record per CDR3 protein. The table lists some 920,000 distinct CDR3 sequences, 30% to 40% of them singletons. This clonotype was observed a handful of times. Antigen specificity is unknown. Germline values: CDR1 SGHTS, CDR2 YDEGEE. The CDR3 has 17 residues. V lost 0 bases and J lost 0, with 13 bases in between. The V gene is TRBV5-8, the J gene TRBJ2-1, with a possible D match to TRBD2 (5 bases). This TCR came from a human donor in good health (CMV status not recorded). Some clones in this sample may be carry-over from other donors' samples. This material consisted of cultured CD8+ T cells from PBMCs, taken from culture after CMV antigen stimulation. The CDR3: CASSLVVTGTSYNEQFF. The CDR3 DNA reads as TGTGCCAGCAGCTTGGTGGTTACGGGAACCTCCTACAATGAGCAGTTCTTC.